A selection of T cell receptor beta chains follows, all from one sample in a study of cytomegalovirus exposure and HLA in healthy donors. Some clones are missing from TCRdb's copy, which holds only in-frame ones; the method was immunoSEQ multiplex PCR. The sample shows around 130,000 clones, nearly 85% of them seen only once. The sequenced material came from PBMCs. These receptors came from a boy between 10 and 17 years old in good health and CMV-seronegative. The CDR3 runs from the conserved cysteine through the conserved F or W. The D gene is left open where the match is weak. Expanded clones get a size class; other rows say once, few or many, or leave the size out.

V gene	D gene	clone size	J gene	CDR3 protein	CDR3 DNA
TRBV30	-	-	TRBJ2-2	CAWSRGNTGELFF	TGTGCCTGGAGTCGAGGGAACACCGGGGAGCTGTTTTTT
TRBV7-9	TRBD1	-	TRBJ1-2	CASSENRRGLDYGYTF	TGTGCCAGCAGCGAAAACCGGAGGGGGCTTGACTATGGCTACACCTTC
TRBV7-9	-	once	TRBJ2-5	CASSLVAGIDSGTQYF	TGTGCCAGCAGCTTAGTGGCGGGTATAGACTCTGGGACCCAGTACTTC
TRBV6-5	TRBD2	-	TRBJ2-7	CASSYGASGRDEQYF	TGTGCCAGCAGTTACGGTGCTAGCGGGAGAGACGAGCAGTACTTC
TRBV5-6	-	-	TRBJ2-1	CASSLLASYNEQFF	TGTGCCAGCAGCTTGCTAGCGTCCTACAATGAGCAGTTCTTC
TRBV30	-	-	TRBJ1-1	CAWSTRNTEAFF	TGTGCCTGGAGTACACGCAACACTGAAGCTTTCTTT
TRBV5-1	TRBD1	-	TRBJ2-7	CASSLEGTGPYEQYF	TGCGCCAGCAGCTTGGAAGGGACAGGGCCCTACGAGCAGTACTTC
TRBV5-1	-	-	TRBJ2-1	CASSPTSTYNEQFF	TGCGCCAGCAGCCCGACTAGTACCTACAATGAGCAGTTCTTC
TRBV29-1	-	-	TRBJ1-4	CSVGQGREKLFF	TGCAGCGTTGGTCAGGGAAGAGAAAAACTGTTTTTT
TRBV5-1	-	-	TRBJ2-2	CASSLDGTGELFF	TGCGCCAGCAGCTTGGACGGCACCGGGGAGCTGTTTTTT
TRBV5-1	-	-	TRBJ2-5	CASSAWRPETQYF	TGCGCCAGCAGTGCTTGGAGGCCAGAGACCCAGTACTTC
TRBV6-5	-	few	TRBJ2-7	CASSWRGEQYF	TGTGCCAGCTCCTGGCGGGGAGAGCAGTACTTC
TRBV13	TRBD1	-	TRBJ2-7	CASSARQGAKSYEQYF	TGTGCCAGCAGCGCCCGGCAGGGGGCGAAATCCTACGAGCAGTACTTC
TRBV7-9	TRBD2	-	TRBJ2-1	CASSPTSGNDEQFF	TGTGCCAGCAGTCCGACTAGCGGGAACGATGAGCAGTTCTTC
TRBV14	TRBD1	-	TRBJ2-1	CASSQGPGGYEQFF	TGTGCCAGCAGCCAAGGCCCAGGGGGCTATGAGCAGTTCTTC
TRBV6-1	-	-	TRBJ2-5	CASSDRRLAKVRETQYF	TGTGCCAGCAGTGACCGACGTCTAGCGAAGGTCAGGGAGACCCAGTACTTC
TRBV29-1	-	-	TRBJ1-1	CSVEPQDPEAFF	TGCAGCGTTGAGCCTCAGGATCCTGAAGCTTTCTTT
TRBV6-1	TRBD2	-	TRBJ2-1	CASTFSLGGYDEQFF	TGTGCCAGCACCTTTTCATTGGGGGGGTACGATGAGCAGTTCTTC
TRBV7-9	-	-	TRBJ2-7	CASSPGQPQVNEQYF	TGTGCCAGCAGCCCCGGACAACCCCAGGTGAACGAGCAGTACTTC
TRBV10-1	-	-	TRBJ2-1	CASSSGWHSSYNEQFF	TGCGCCAGCAGTTCGGGATGGCACAGCTCCTACAATGAGCAGTTCTTC
TRBV27	-	-	TRBJ2-1	CASSLGASEQFF	TGTGCCAGCAGTTTAGGGGCCAGTGAGCAGTTCTTC
TRBV5-1	TRBD2	-	TRBJ2-3	CASSPLAGGTDTQYF	TGCGCCAGCAGCCCGCTAGCGGGAGGTACAGATACGCAGTATTTT
TRBV4-1	-	-	TRBJ2-7	CASSQDDGAYYEQYF	TGCGCCAGCAGCCAAGATGATGGGGCATACTACGAGCAGTACTTC
TRBV5-1	-	once	TRBJ2-3	CASSFWSRDTTRTDTQYF	TGCGCCAGCAGCTTTTGGAGCCGGGACACAACTCGCACAGATACGCAGTATTTT
TRBV30	-	-	TRBJ1-6	CAWISADSYNSPLHF	TGTGCCTGGATCTCCGCAGACTCCTATAATTCACCCCTCCACTTT
TRBV6-1	-	few	TRBJ2-7	CASSLQGRSVYEQYF	TGTGCCAGCAGCCTACAGGGGAGGTCAGTCTACGAGCAGTACTTC
TRBV5-1	TRBD1	-	TRBJ2-7	CASSPQGSTYEQYF	TGCGCCAGCAGCCCACAGGGGTCTACCTACGAGCAGTACTTC
TRBV19	TRBD2	-	TRBJ2-7	CASSSLAGGPEQYF	TGTGCCAGTAGCTCACTAGCGGGAGGGCCTGAACAGTACTTC
TRBV30	TRBD2	-	TRBJ2-7	CAWSAGMAGGHSYEQYF	TGTGCCTGGAGTGCGGGAATGGCGGGAGGACACTCCTACGAGCAGTACTTC
TRBV6-6	-	few	TRBJ2-2	CASSYRGTGELFF	TGTGCCAGCAGTTACCGGGGGACCGGGGAGCTGTTTTTT
TRBV4-1	TRBD2	-	TRBJ2-1	CASSQDPGLAGVYNEQFF	TGCGCCAGCAGCCAAGATCCTGGACTAGCGGGAGTGTACAATGAGCAGTTCTTC
TRBV30	-	once	TRBJ1-4	CAWSVLGGGNEKLFF	TGTGCCTGGAGTGTCCTCGGGGGGGGTAATGAAAAACTGTTTTTT
TRBV13	TRBD1	-	TRBJ2-7	CASSAAGTGDNEQYF	TGTGCCAGCAGCGCCGCCGGGACAGGGGACAACGAGCAGTACTTC